This entry concerns a single T cell receptor beta chain. Other DNA sequences in this specimen translate into the identical CDR3. The CDR3 runs to 16 residues. CDR1 is SGHDT, CDR2 YYEEEE, per germline. V lost 2 bases to trimming and J lost 2 bases; unmatched junction nucleotides: 4. Each participant's cohort was designated according to participant-reported clinical history. Within 2 weeks of study entry, exposed participants had contacted a PCR-confirmed or clinician-diagnosed COVID-19 case. The data are from a study of blood T cell repertoires in COVID-19. Clones were read by immunoSEQ multiplex PCR, and TCRdb kept only the in-frame ones, dropping some. The sample records about 370,000 clones, approximately 89% being singletons.

The TCR sequence derives from a woman aged 40-49 years who had been exposed to COVID-19. The chain employs TRBV5-6 and TRBJ2-1; 10 bases map to TRBD2. Sequenced sample: PBMCs or T cells enriched from blood (not recorded which). CDR3 loop: CASSFRTSGTYNEQFF. The CDR3 DNA reads as TGTGCCAGCAGCTTCAGGACTAGCGGAACCTACAATGAGCAGTTCTTC.